The source of this T cell receptor beta chain is a study of cytomegalovirus exposure and HLA in healthy donors. The PCR was carried out with 60 Vbeta primers and 13 Jbeta primers. Clones were sequenced by immunoSEQ multiplex PCR, and TCRdb holds only the in-frame ones, with some missing. The table records 230,000 or so clones, around 90% of them present only once. The sequence was collected from a girl aged 2-10 years in good health and CMV-seronegative. Sequencing was done on a sample of PBMCs.

The chain's CDR3 is CASSQDQTSGNTQYF. The CDR3 DNA reads as TGTGCCAGCAGCCAAGATCAAACTAGCGGAAATACGCAGTATTTT. This chain joins TRBV4-2 and TRBJ2-3; TRBD2 matches at 8 bases. V lost 0 bases to trimming and J lost 7 bases; unmatched junction nucleotides: 6. The CDR3 has 15 residues. Germline CDR1 reads LGHNA; CDR2 reads YNFKEQ.